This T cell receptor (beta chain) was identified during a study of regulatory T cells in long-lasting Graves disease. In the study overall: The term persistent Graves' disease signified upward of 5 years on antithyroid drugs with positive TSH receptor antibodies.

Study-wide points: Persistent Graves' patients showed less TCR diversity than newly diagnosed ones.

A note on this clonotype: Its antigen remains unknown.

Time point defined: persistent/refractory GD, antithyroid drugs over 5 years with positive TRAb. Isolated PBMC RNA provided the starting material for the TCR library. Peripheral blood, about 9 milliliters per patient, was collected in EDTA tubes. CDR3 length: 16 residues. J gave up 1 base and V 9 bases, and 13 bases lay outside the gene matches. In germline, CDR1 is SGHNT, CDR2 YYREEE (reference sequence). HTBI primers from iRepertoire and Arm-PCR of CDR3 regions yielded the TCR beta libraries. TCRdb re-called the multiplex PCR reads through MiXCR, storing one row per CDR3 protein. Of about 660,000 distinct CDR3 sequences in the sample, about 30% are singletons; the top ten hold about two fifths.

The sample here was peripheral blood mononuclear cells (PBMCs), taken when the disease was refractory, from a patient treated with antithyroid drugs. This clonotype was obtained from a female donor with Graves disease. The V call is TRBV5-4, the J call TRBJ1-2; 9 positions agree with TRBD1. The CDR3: CATVPGTGIGNYGYTF. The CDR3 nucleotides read TGTGCCACCGTTCCCGGGACAGGGATCGGTAACTATGGCTACACCTTC.